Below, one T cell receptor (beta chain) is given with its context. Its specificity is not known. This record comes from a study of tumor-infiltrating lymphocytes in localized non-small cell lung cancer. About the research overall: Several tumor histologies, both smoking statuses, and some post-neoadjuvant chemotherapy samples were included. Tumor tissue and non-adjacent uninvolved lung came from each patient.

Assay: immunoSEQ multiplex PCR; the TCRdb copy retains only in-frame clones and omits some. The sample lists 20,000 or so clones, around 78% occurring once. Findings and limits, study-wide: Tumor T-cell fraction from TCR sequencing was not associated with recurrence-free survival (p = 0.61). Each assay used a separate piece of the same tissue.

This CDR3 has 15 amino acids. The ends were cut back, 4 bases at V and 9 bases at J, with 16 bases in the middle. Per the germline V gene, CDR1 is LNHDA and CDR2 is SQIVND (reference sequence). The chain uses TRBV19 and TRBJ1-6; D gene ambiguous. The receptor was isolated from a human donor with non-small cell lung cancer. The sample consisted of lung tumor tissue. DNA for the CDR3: TGTGCCAGTAGTAAGGTGGCGGGGAATAGTTCACCCCTCCACTTT. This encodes CASSKVAGNSSPLHF.